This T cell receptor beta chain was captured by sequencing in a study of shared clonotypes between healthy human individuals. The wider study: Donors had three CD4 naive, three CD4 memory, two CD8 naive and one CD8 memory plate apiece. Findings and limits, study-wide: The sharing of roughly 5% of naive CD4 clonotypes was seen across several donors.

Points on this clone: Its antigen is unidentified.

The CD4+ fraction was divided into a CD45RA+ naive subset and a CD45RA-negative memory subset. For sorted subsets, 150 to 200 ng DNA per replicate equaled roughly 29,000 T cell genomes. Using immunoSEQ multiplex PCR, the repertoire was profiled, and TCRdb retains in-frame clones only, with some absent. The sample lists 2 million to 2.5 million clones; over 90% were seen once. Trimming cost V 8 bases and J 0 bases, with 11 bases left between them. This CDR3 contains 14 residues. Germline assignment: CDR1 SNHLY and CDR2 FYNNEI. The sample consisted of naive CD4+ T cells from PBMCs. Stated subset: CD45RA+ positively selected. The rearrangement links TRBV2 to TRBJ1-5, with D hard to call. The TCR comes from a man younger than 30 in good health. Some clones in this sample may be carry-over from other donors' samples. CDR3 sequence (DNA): TGTGCCAGCTCACTGGGGAATAGCAATCAGCCCCAGCATTTT. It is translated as CASSLGNSNQPQHF.